This T cell receptor (beta chain) was recorded in a study of cytomegalovirus exposure and HLA in healthy donors. Study-level points and caveats: According to the study, 150 to 200 TCR beta chains were cytomegalovirus-associated. A likely sequencing artifact accounted for one observed cluster of highly shared sequence variants. In vitro testing confirmed a few CMV-associated chains as specific for CMV antigens.

With respect to this clone: Its specificity is not known.

Among the donors, all were healthy bone marrow donors. Germline values: CDR1 ENHRY, CDR2 SYGVKD. The V and J ends lost 9 bases and 1 base respectively, with 12 bases between them. The CDR3 runs to 13 residues. Primers included in the PCR were 60 Vbeta and 13 Jbeta primers. TCRdb's copy holds only in-frame clones and misses some; the assay was immunoSEQ multiplex PCR. The data show 90,000 to 100,000 clones, around 70% seen once. V usage is TRBV10-3 and J usage is TRBJ1-1, with D maybe TRBD1 (5 bases). The sample was PBMCs. The sequence was collected from a man in his fifties in good health and CMV-seronegative. This CDR3 reads CAIRGVKNTEAFF. DNA for the CDR3: TGTGCCATTCGGGGGGTAAAGAACACTGAAGCTTTCTTT.